Listed below are T cell receptor beta chains from one sample, sequenced in a study. TCRdb reprocessed the RT-PCR reads with MiXCR, giving one entry per CDR3 protein. The sample lists about 700,000 distinct CDR3 sequences, 12% to 15% seen once, with around 3.3% in the top ten. Sequenced: memory CD4+ T cells from blood. The origin of the receptors is a female donor in good health, serving as a healthy control. Each CDR3 is given with its conserved first and last residue. Each record gives: CDR3 DNA, CDR3 protein, J gene, V gene, clone size, D gene. The D gene is left open where the match is weak. The size field is filled for only some rows; it gives once, few, many or a size class.

cdr3_nt: TGCGCCAGCAGCCCCGGACAGGCTAGCACAGATACGCAGTATTTT
cdr3_aa: CASSPGQASTDTQYF
j_call: TRBJ2-3
v_call: TRBV5-1
clone_size: many
d_call: TRBD1

cdr3_nt: TGTGCCAGCTCAACGGGACAGACCTACGAGCAGTACTTC
cdr3_aa: CASSTGQTYEQYF
j_call: TRBJ2-7
v_call: TRBV18
clone_size: -
d_call: TRBD1

cdr3_nt: TGCAGTGCTCCTGGACAGTTCGCCAAAAACATTCAGTACTTC
cdr3_aa: CSAPGQFAKNIQYF
j_call: TRBJ2-4
v_call: TRBV20-1
clone_size: -
d_call: -

cdr3_nt: TGCGCCAGCAGCTTGTCGGGACTAGCGGGAGGGCCCTCCGAGACCCAGTACTTC
cdr3_aa: CASSLSGLAGGPSETQYF
j_call: TRBJ2-5
v_call: TRBV5-1
clone_size: many
d_call: TRBD2

cdr3_nt: TGCGCCAGCGCGCCGGGACTCCCCTACGAGCAGTACTTC
cdr3_aa: CASAPGLPYEQYF
j_call: TRBJ2-7
v_call: TRBV5-1
clone_size: many
d_call: -

cdr3_nt: TGCAGCGTTGGGGGGACTAGCGACCAAGAGACCCAGTACTTC
cdr3_aa: CSVGGTSDQETQYF
j_call: TRBJ2-5
v_call: TRBV29-1
clone_size: few
d_call: TRBD2

cdr3_nt: TGTGCCACCCACAGGGAAGCCAGTGAGACCCAGTACTTC
cdr3_aa: CATHREASETQYF
j_call: TRBJ2-5
v_call: TRBV6-2/TRBV6-3
clone_size: few
d_call: -

cdr3_nt: TGTGCCAGCAGTCGGGCTGCGGGTCAGCCCCAGCATTTT
cdr3_aa: CASSRAAGQPQHF
j_call: TRBJ1-5
v_call: TRBV12-3/TRBV12-4
clone_size: many
d_call: -

cdr3_nt: TGTGCCAGCAGCGTAGCTGCAACTAATGAAAAACTGTTTTTT
cdr3_aa: CASSVAATNEKLFF
j_call: TRBJ1-4
v_call: TRBV9
clone_size: few
d_call: -

cdr3_nt: TGTGCCAGCAGCTGGCCCCCCCAGGGGGCGCGGGAGCAGTACTTC
cdr3_aa: CASSWPPQGAREQYF
j_call: TRBJ2-7
v_call: TRBV5-6
clone_size: -
d_call: TRBD1

cdr3_nt: TGTGCCAGCCTAGGAACTAACTATGGCTACACCTTC
cdr3_aa: CASLGTNYGYTF
j_call: TRBJ1-2
v_call: TRBV3-1
clone_size: -
d_call: -

cdr3_nt: TGCAGCGCCAGCCCACTAGCGGGGGGTAAGGGGACCCAGTACTTC
cdr3_aa: CSASPLAGGKGTQYF
j_call: TRBJ2-5
v_call: TRBV29-1
clone_size: -
d_call: TRBD2

cdr3_nt: TGCAGTGCTAGTGGCCGCGGGAGAGGAGCAGAGACCCAGTACTTC
cdr3_aa: CSASGRGRGAETQYF
j_call: TRBJ2-5
v_call: TRBV20-1
clone_size: many
d_call: TRBD2

cdr3_nt: TGTGCCAGCAGCTTGTTGGACAGGGCAAATTCACCCCTCCACTTT
cdr3_aa: CASSLLDRANSPLHF
j_call: TRBJ1-6
v_call: TRBV7-8
clone_size: -
d_call: TRBD1

cdr3_nt: TGCAGTGCTAGAGATTCTTCGACAGGGGCGGGGAACACCATATATTTT
cdr3_aa: CSARDSSTGAGNTIYF
j_call: TRBJ1-3
v_call: TRBV20-1
clone_size: many
d_call: TRBD1

cdr3_nt: TGTGCCAGCAGCTTAGGAGGGGCCACTTTCCAAGAGACCCAGTACTTC
cdr3_aa: CASSLGGATFQETQYF
j_call: TRBJ2-5
v_call: TRBV7-2
clone_size: few
d_call: -

cdr3_nt: TGTGCCAGCCGGGAAACAGGGGGCCGGGAGACCCAGTACTTC
cdr3_aa: CASRETGGRETQYF
j_call: TRBJ2-5
v_call: TRBV25-1
clone_size: -
d_call: TRBD1

cdr3_nt: TGTGCCCTCGGACCCTTCTCCTACGAGCAGTACTTC
cdr3_aa: CALGPFSYEQYF
j_call: TRBJ2-7
v_call: TRBV7-9
clone_size: -
d_call: -

cdr3_nt: TGTGCCACCAGTGACACAAACACAGATACGCAGTATTTT
cdr3_aa: CATSDTNTDTQYF
j_call: TRBJ2-3
v_call: TRBV24-1
clone_size: -
d_call: -

cdr3_nt: TGTGCCAGCATGACGGCCAATAACTATGGCTACACCTTC
cdr3_aa: CASMTANNYGYTF
j_call: TRBJ1-2
v_call: TRBV6-5
clone_size: many
d_call: -

cdr3_nt: TGTGCCAGCAGCTACCGTGGGGAAGGTGGCTACACCTTC
cdr3_aa: CASSYRGEGGYTF
j_call: TRBJ1-2
v_call: TRBV3-1
clone_size: -
d_call: -

cdr3_nt: TGTGCCAGCAGCTTAGAGGGCGCACGATACAATGAGCAGTTCTTC
cdr3_aa: CASSLEGARYNEQFF
j_call: TRBJ2-1
v_call: TRBV7-2
clone_size: -
d_call: -

cdr3_nt: TGCGCCAGCAGCTCTGTCACGACAGGCCAAGAGACCCAGTACTTC
cdr3_aa: CASSSVTTGQETQYF
j_call: TRBJ2-5
v_call: TRBV5-1
clone_size: few
d_call: -

cdr3_nt: TGTGCCAGCAGCGCCGGGACTAGCCTCTTCACAGATACGCAGTATTTT
cdr3_aa: CASSAGTSLFTDTQYF
j_call: TRBJ2-3
v_call: TRBV6-5
clone_size: many
d_call: TRBD2

cdr3_nt: TGCAGTGTCCCGCGGAGCGGGAGCCGAAATGAGCAGTTCTTC
cdr3_aa: CSVPRSGSRNEQFF
j_call: TRBJ2-1
v_call: TRBV20-1
clone_size: -
d_call: TRBD2

cdr3_nt: TGTGCCAGCAGCCCATATTACAGGGGGCAGAGCTATGGCTACACCTTC
cdr3_aa: CASSPYYRGQSYGYTF
j_call: TRBJ1-2
v_call: TRBV3-1
clone_size: many
d_call: TRBD1

cdr3_nt: TGTGCCAGCAGCCTCCAGGGGGCTTCGAGCTCCTACAATGAGCAGTTCTTC
cdr3_aa: CASSLQGASSSYNEQFF
j_call: TRBJ2-1
v_call: TRBV11-1
clone_size: -
d_call: TRBD1

cdr3_nt: TGTGCCAGCAGTTTAGAACGGGGGACTTATGGCTACACCTTC
cdr3_aa: CASSLERGTYGYTF
j_call: TRBJ1-2
v_call: TRBV12-3/TRBV12-4
clone_size: many
d_call: -

cdr3_nt: TGTGCCAGCAGCTTAAATTATGAATTCTCTGGAAACACCATATATTTT
cdr3_aa: CASSLNYEFSGNTIYF
j_call: TRBJ1-3
v_call: TRBV7-6
clone_size: -
d_call: -

cdr3_nt: TGTGCCAGCAGTTTGATGGGAAATGAAAAACTGTTTTTT
cdr3_aa: CASSLMGNEKLFF
j_call: TRBJ1-4
v_call: TRBV12-3/TRBV12-4
clone_size: many
d_call: -

cdr3_nt: TGTGCCAGCAGTTTGAGTCAGGTGGCCACCTTC
cdr3_aa: CASSLSQVATF
j_call: TRBJ1-2
v_call: TRBV12-3/TRBV12-4
clone_size: many
d_call: -

cdr3_nt: TGTGCCAGCAGTTCCACTAGCGGGGGGTGGACAGATACGCAGTATTTT
cdr3_aa: CASSSTSGGWTDTQYF
j_call: TRBJ2-3
v_call: TRBV27
clone_size: few
d_call: TRBD2

cdr3_nt: TGCGCCAGCAGCCAAAAGACAGGGGGCTTTACTGGAAACACCATATATTTT
cdr3_aa: CASSQKTGGFTGNTIYF
j_call: TRBJ1-3
v_call: TRBV4-1
clone_size: many
d_call: TRBD1